One sample yielded the 8 T cell receptor beta chains listed below, sequenced in a study of blood T cell repertoires in COVID-19. Measured with immunoSEQ multiplex PCR; TCRdb has only the in-frame clones, and not every one. The sample records under 55,000 clones, more than 75% being singletons. Sequencing used peripheral blood. These receptors were taken from a man in his sixties or seventies with acute or convalescent COVID-19.

The chain joins TRBV4-1 to TRBJ2-2, with TRBD1 matching 9 bases. CDR3 length equals 15 residues. Germline lookup yields CDR1 MGHRA and CDR2 YSYEKL. V lost 0 bases to trimming and J lost 7 bases; unmatched junction nucleotides: 3. This chain's CDR3 is CASSQEGTGIGELFF. DNA for the CDR3: TGCGCCAGCAGCCAAGAGGGGACAGGGATCGGGGAGCTGTTTTTT.

The V gene is TRBV7-2, the J gene TRBJ1-3; D uncertain. V shed 1 base and J shed 0 bases, with 10 bases lying between them. The CDR3 length is 16 residues. CDR1 and CDR2 (germline): SGHTA, FQGNSA. CDR3 sequence (DNA): TGTGCCAGCAGCTTAGTGGCTGCTCGCTCTGGAAACACCATATATTTT. Translating gives CASSLVAARSGNTIYF.

This clone was found a few times. This chain links TRBV7-9 with TRBJ1-2; 8 bases align to TRBD1. With V trimmed by 5 bases and J by 6 bases, 5 bases remained unmatched. This CDR3 has 13 amino acids. Germline-derived CDR1 and CDR2 are SEHNR and FQNEAQ (reference sequence). The CDR3 nucleotides read TGTGCCAGCAGCCTCACAGGGGGAAATGGCTACACCTTC. Translation: CASSLTGGNGYTF.

The chain carries TRBV28 and TRBJ2-7, with 10 bases aligning to TRBD1. Germline V lookup: CDR1 MDHEN, CDR2 SYDVKM. J was trimmed by 3 bases and V by 4 bases; bases with no gene match: 6. This CDR3 has 15 residues. DNA of the CDR3: TGTGCCAGCAGTTCCCGGGACAGGGGTGGCTACGAGCAGTACTTC. It encodes CASSSRDRGGYEQYF.

The V gene is TRBV6-6, the J gene TRBJ2-2; TRBD2 is a possible D gene (5 bases). Looked up from germline, CDR1 is MNHNY and CDR2 is SVGAGI (reference sequence). V lost 0 bases to trimming and J lost 7 bases, with 9 bases between them. The CDR3 has 14 residues. CDR3 sequence: CASSYSTGYGELFF. The CDR3 nucleotides are TGTGCCAGCAGTTACTCGACGGGGTACGGGGAGCTGTTTTTT.

The V and J genes are TRBV2 and TRBJ1-4; 8 bases line up with TRBD1. The CDR3 is 14 amino acids. From germline, CDR1 is SNHLY and CDR2 FYNNEI. After removal of 4 bases from V and 8 bases from J, the junction contained 6 bases not matched to a gene. The CDR3: CASSGVRGQEKLFF. Written as DNA, the CDR3 is TGTGCCAGCAGTGGCGTCAGGGGGCAGGAAAAACTGTTTTTT.

V usage is TRBV11-3 and J usage is TRBJ2-5; possibly TRBD2 for D (6 bases). Trimming pared 5 bases from V and 4 bases from J, leaving 17 bases between. The CDR3 contains 15 residues. The germline V gene encodes CDR1 SGHNT and CDR2 YENEEA. CDR3 loop: CASSAGLGGRETQYF. The CDR3 coding sequence is TGTGCCAGCAGCGCGGGCCTCGGGGGTCGAGAGACCCAGTACTTC. The whole variable domain, filled in from reference TRBV11-3 and TRBJ2-5, reads EAGVVQSPRYKIIEKKQPVAFWCNPISGHNTLYWYLQNLGQGPELLIRYENEEAVDDSQLPKDRFSAERLKGVDSTLKIQPAELGDSAVYLCASSAGLGGRETQYFGPGTRLLVL.

The chain carries TRBV4-2 and TRBJ2-1; TRBD1 agrees at 9 bases. CDR3 length: 17 amino acids. CDR1 is LGHNA and CDR2 is YNFKEQ in the germline V gene. V lost 3 bases to trimming and J lost 4 bases; unmatched junction nucleotides: 10. The CDR3 region is CASSQYTGGGSYNEQFF. The DNA for the CDR3 is TGTGCCAGCAGCCAGTACACAGGGGGCGGGTCGTACAATGAGCAGTTCTTC.